The clone carrying this T cell receptor (beta chain) was detected once. Its specificity is not known. Sequencing used immunoSEQ multiplex PCR; TCRdb keeps in-frame clones, though not all of them. Here the sample spans 150,000 to 200,000 clones, about 82% being singletons. The data are from a study of cytomegalovirus exposure and HLA in healthy donors. Study observations and caveats: Among the CMV-associated chains, three were confirmed in vitro as specific for CMV antigens. Most observed TCR sequences were rare, whereas some public TCRs were detected in many donors.

The CDR3 is 16 amino acids. Germline V gene lookup returns CDR1 SGHAT and CDR2 FQDESV (reference sequence). Trimming shortened V by 1 base and J by 2 bases, and 12 bases separated the two germline ends. This TCR derives from a woman aged 18-29 years in good health and CMV-seronegative. The chain links TRBV11-1 to TRBJ2-1; possible D gene TRBD1, 5 bases. Sequencing was carried out using PBMCs. The CDR3 sequence is CASSLGYAGPYNEQFF. DNA of the CDR3: TGTGCCAGCAGCTTAGGCTACGCAGGGCCCTACAATGAGCAGTTCTTC.